Sequencing of this T cell receptor beta chain was carried out in a study of blood T cell repertoires in COVID-19. Overall study context: Sample material is recorded as cDNA or gDNA derived from T cells, B-cell-depleted T cells, or PBMCs.

As originally analysed: Reference gene primer amplification gave nucleated cell count estimates. Generated by immunoSEQ multiplex PCR, the TCRdb table keeps only in-frame clones and is missing some. That table gives V, J and clone size, and the DNA gave D and trimming. The profile covers around 270,000 clones, with around 85% appearing a single time and 0.85% to 0.9% taken by the ten largest. While infection was still active, Seattle patients were enrolled and then followed longitudinally. Per germline, CDR1 MNHEY and CDR2 SMNVEV (reference sequence). The CDR3 has 12 residues. After removal of 5 bases from V and 6 bases from J, the junction contained 4 bases not matched to a gene.

This TCR derives from a human donor with COVID-19, enrolled during active disease. The donor label of this sample is uncertain. The specimen sequenced was peripheral blood. The J gene is TRBJ2-7, the V gene TRBV27; 7 bases are shared with TRBD1. This chain's CDR3 is CASSISGGEQYF. The CDR3 bases are TGTGCCAGCAGTATCTCAGGGGGCGAGCAGTACTTC.